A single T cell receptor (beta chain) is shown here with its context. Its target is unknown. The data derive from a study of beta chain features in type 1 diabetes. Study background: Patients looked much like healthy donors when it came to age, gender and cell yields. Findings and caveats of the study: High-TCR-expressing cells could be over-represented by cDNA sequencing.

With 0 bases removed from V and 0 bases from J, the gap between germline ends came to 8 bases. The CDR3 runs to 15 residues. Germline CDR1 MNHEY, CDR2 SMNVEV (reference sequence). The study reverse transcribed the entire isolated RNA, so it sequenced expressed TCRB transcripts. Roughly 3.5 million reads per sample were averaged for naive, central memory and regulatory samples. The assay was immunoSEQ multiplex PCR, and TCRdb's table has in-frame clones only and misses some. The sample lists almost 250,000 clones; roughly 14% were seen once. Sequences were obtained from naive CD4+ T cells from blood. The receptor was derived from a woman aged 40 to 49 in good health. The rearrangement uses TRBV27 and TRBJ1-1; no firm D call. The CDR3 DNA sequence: TGTGCCAGCAGTTTATCGTGGAGACTGAACACTGAAGCTTTCTTT. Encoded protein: CASSLSWRLNTEAFF.